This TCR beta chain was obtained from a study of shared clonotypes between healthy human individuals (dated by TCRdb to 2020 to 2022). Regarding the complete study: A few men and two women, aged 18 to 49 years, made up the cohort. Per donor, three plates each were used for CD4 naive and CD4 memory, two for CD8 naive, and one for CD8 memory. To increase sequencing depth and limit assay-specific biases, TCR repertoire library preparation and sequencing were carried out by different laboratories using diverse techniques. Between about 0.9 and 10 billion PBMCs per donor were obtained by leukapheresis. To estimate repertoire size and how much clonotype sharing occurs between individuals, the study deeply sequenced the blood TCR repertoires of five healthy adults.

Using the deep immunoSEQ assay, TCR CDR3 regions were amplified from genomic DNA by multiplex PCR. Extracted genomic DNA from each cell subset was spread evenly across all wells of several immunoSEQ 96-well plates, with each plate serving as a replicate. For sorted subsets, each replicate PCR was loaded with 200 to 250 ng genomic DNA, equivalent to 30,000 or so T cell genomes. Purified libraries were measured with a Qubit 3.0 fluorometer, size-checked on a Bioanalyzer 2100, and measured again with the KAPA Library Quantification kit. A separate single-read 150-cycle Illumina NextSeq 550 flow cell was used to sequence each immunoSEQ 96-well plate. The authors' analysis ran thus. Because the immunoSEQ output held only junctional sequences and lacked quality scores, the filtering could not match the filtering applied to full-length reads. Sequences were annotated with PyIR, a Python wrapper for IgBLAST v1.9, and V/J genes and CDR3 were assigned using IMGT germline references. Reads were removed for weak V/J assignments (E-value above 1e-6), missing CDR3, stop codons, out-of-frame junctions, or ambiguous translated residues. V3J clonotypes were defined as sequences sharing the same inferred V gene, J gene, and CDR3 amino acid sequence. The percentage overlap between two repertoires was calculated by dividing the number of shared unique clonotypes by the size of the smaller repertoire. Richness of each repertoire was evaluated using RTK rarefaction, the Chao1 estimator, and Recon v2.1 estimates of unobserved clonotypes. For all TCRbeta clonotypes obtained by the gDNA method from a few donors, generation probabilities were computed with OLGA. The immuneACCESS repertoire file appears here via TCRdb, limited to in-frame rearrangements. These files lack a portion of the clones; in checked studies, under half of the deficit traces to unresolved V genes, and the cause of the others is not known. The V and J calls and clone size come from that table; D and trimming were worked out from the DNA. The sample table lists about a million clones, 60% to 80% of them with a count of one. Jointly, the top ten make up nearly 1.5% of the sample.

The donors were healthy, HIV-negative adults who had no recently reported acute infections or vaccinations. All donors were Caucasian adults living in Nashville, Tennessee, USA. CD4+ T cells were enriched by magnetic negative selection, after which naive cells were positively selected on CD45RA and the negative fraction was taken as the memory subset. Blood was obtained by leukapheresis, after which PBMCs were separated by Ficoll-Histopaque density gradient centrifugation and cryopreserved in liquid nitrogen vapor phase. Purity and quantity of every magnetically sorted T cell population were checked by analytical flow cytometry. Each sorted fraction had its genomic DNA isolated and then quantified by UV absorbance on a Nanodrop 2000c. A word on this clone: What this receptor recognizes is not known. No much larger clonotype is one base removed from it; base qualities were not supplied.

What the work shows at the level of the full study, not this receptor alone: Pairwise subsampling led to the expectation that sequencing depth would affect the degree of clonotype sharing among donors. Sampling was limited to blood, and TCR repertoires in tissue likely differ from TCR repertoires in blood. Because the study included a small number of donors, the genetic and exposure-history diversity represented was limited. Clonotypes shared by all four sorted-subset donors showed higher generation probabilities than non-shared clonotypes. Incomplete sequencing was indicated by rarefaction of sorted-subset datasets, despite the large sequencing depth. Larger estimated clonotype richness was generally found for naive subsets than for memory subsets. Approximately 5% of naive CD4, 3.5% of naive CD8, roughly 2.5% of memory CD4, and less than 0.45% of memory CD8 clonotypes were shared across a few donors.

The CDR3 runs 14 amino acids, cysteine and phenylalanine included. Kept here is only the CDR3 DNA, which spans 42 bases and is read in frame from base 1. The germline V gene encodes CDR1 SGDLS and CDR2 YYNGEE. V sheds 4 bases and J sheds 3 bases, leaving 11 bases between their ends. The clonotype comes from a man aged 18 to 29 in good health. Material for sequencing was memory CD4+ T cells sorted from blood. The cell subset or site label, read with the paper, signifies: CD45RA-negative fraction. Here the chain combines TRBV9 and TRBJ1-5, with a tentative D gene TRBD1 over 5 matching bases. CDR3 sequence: CASSLDSSNQPQHF. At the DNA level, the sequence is TGTGCCAGCAGCCTAGACAGTTCCAATCAGCCCCAGCATTTT.